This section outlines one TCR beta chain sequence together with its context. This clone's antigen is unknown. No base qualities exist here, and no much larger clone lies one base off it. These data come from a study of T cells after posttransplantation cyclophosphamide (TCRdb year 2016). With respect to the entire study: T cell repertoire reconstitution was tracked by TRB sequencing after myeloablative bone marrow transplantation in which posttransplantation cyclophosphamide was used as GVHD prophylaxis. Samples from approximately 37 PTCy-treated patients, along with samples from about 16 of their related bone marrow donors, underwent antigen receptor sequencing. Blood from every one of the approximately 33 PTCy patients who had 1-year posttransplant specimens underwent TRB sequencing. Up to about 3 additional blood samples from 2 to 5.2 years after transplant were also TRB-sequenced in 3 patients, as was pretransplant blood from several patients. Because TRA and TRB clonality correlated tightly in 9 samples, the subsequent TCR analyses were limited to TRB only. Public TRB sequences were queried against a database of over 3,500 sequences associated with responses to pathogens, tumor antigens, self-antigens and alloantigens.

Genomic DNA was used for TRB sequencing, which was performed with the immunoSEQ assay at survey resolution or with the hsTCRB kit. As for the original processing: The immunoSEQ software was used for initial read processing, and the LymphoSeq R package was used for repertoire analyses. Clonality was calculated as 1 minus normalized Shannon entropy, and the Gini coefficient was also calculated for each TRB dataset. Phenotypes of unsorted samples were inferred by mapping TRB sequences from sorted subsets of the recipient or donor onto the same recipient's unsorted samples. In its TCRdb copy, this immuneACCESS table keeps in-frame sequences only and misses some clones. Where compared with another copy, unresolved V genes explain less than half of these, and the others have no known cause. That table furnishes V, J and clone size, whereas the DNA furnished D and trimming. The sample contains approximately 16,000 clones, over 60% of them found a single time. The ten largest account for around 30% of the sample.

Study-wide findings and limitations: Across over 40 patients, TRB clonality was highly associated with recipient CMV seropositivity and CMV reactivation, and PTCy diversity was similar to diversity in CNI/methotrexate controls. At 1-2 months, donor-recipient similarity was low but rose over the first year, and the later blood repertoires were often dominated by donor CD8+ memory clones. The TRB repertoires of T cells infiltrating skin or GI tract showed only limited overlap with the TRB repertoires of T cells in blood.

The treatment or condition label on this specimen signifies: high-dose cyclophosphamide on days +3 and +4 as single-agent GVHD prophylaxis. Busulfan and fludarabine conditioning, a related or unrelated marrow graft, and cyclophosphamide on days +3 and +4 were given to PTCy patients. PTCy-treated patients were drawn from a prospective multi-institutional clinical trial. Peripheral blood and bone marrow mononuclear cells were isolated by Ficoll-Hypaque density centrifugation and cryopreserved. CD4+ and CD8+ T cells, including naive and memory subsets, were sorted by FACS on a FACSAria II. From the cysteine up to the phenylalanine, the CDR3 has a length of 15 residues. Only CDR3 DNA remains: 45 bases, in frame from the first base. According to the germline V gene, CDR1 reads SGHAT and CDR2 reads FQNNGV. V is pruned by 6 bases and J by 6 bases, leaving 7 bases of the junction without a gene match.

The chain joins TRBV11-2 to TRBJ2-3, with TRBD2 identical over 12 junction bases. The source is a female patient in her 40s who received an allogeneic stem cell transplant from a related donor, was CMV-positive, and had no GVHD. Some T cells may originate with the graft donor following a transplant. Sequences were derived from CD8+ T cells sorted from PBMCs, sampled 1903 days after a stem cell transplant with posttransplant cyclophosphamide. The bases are TGTGCCAGCAGTCTAGCGGGGGGGTTCCTCGATACGCAGTATTTT. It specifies CASSLAGGFLDTQYF.